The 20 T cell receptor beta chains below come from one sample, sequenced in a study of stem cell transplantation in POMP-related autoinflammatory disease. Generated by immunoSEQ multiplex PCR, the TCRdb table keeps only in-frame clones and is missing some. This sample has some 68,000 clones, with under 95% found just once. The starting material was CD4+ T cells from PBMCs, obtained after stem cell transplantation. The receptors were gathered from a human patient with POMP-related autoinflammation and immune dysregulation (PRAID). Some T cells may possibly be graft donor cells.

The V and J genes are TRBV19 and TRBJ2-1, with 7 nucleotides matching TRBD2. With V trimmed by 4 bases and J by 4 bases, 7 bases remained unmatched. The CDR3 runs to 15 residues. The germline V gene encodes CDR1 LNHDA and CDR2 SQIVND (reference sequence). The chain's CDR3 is CASSRRGNLYNEQFF. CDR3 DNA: TGTGCCAGTAGTAGGCGGGGGAACCTTTACAATGAGCAGTTCTTC.

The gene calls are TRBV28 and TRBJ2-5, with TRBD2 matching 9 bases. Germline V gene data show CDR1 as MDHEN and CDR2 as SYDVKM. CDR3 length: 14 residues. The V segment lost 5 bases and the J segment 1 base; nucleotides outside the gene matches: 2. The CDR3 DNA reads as TGTGCCAGCAGTCGACTAGCGGTCCAAGAGACCCAGTACTTC. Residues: CASSRLAVQETQYF.

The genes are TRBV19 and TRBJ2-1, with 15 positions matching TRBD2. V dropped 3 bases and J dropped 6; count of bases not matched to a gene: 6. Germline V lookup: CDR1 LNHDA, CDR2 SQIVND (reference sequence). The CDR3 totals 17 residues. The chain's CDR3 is CASSIRGLAGGVNEQFF. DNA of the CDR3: TGTGCCAGTAGTATTAGAGGACTAGCGGGGGGGGTCAATGAGCAGTTCTTC.

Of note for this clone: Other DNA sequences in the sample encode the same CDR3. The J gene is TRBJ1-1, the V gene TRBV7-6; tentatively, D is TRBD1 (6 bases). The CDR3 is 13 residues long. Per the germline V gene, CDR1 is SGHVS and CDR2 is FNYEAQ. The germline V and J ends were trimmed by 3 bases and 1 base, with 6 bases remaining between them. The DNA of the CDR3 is TGTGCCAGCAGCTTGGACAGGAACACTGAAGCTTTCTTT. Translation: CASSLDRNTEAFF.

For the CDR3, the DNA is TGTGCCAGCAGTTACGGGCCGGGGAATCAGCCCCAGCATTTT. The encoded protein is CASSYGPGNQPQHF. V is TRBV6-5 and J is TRBJ1-5; D is undetermined. Trimming took off 2 bases at V and 4 bases at J, with 9 bases between the two ends. There are 14 residues in the CDR3. Germline V gene data show CDR1 as MNHEY and CDR2 as SVGAGI.

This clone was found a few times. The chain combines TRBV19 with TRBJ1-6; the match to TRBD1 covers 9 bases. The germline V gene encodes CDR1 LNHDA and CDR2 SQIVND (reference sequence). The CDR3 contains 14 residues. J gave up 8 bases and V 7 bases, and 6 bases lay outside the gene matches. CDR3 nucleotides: TGTGCCAGTACCCCTGACAGGGGGGATTCACCCCTCCACTTT. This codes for CASTPDRGDSPLHF. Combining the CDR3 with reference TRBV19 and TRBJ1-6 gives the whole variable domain DGGITQSPKYLFRKEGQNVTLSCEQNLNHDAMYWYRQDPGQGLRLIYYSQIVNDFQKGDIAEGYSVSREKKESFPLTVTSAQKNPTAFYLCASTPDRGDSPLHFGNGTRLTVT.

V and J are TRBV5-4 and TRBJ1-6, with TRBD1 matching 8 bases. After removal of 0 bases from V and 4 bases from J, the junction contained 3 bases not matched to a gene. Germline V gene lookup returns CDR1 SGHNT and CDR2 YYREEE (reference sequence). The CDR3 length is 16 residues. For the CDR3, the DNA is TGTGCCAGCAGCTTGGGACAGGGGATGTATAATTCACCCCTCCACTTT. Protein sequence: CASSLGQGMYNSPLHF.

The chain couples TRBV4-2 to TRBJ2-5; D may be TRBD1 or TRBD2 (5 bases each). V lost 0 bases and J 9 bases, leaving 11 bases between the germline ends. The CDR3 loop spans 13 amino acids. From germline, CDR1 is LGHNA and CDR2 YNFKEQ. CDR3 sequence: CASSQDRDEAQYF. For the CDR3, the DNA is TGTGCCAGCAGCCAAGACCGGGACGAGGCCCAGTACTTC.

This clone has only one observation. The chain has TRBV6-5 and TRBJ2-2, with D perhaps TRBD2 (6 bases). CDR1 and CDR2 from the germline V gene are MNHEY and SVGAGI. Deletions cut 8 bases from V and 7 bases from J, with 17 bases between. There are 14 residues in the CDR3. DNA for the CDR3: TGTGCCAGCGCCCGAGGCGGGGTTAACGGGGAGCTGTTTTTT. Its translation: CASARGGVNGELFF.

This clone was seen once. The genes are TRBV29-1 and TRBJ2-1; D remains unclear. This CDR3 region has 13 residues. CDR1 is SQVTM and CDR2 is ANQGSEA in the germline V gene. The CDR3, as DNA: TGCTCCTCGCGCGCCGGGCTCTACAATGAGCAGTTCTTC. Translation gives CSSRAGLYNEQFF.

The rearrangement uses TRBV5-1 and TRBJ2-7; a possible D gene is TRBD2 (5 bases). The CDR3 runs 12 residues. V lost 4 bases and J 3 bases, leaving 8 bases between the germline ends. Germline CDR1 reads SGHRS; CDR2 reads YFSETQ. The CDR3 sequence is CASSPGYYEQYF. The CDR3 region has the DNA TGCGCCAGCAGCCCGGGGTACTACGAGCAGTACTTC. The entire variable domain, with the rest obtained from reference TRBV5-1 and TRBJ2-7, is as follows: KAGVTQTPRYLIKTRGQQVTLSCSPISGHRSVSWYQQTPGQGLQFLFEYFSETQRNKGNFPGRFSGRQFSNSRSEMNVSTLELGDSALYLCASSPGYYEQYFGPGTRLTVT.

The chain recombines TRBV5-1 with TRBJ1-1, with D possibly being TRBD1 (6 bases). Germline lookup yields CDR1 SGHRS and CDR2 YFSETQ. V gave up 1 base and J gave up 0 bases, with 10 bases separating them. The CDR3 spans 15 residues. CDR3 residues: CASSLTGQLNTEAFF. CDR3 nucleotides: TGCGCCAGCAGCTTGACCGGACAGTTGAACACTGAAGCTTTCTTT.

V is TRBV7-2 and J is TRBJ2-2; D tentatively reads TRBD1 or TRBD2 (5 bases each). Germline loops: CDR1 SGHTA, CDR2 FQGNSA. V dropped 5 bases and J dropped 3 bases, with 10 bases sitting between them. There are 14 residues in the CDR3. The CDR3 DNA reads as TGTGCCAGCAGCGGGGGACCCGACACCGGGGAGCTGTTTTTT. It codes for CASSGGPDTGELFF.

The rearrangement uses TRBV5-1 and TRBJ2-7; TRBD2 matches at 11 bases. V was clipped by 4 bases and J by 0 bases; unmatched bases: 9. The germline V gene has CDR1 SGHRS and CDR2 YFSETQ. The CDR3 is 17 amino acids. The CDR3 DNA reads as TGCGCCAGCAGCCAGCAAGTCGGGACTAGCGGCTCCTACGAGCAGTACGTC. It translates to CASSQQVGTSGSYEQYV.

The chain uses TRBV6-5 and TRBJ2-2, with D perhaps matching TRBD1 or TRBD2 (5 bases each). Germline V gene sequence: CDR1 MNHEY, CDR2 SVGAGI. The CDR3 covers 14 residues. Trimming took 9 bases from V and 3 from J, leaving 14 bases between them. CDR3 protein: CASRRGADTGELFF. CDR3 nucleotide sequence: TGTGCCAGTAGGAGAGGGGCGGACACCGGGGAGCTGTTTTTT.

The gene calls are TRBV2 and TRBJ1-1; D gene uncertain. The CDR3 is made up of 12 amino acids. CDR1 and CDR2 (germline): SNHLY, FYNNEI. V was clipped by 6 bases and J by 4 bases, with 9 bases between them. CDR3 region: CASSDPFTEAFF. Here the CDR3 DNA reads TGTGCCAGCAGCGACCCCTTCACTGAAGCTTTCTTT.

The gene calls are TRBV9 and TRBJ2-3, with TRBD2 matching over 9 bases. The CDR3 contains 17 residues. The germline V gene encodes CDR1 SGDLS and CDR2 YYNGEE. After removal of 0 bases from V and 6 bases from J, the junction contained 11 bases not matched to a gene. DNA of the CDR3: TGTGCCAGCAGCGTAGGGGTTCGCGGGGGGGCTATGGATACGCAGTATTTT. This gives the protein CASSVGVRGGAMDTQYF. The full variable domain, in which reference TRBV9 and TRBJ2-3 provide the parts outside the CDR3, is DSGVTQTPKHLITATGQRVTLRCSPRSGDLSVYWYQQSLDQGLQFLIQYYNGEERAKGNILERFSAQQFPDLHSELNLSSLELGDSALYFCASSVGVRGGAMDTQYFGPGTRLTVL.

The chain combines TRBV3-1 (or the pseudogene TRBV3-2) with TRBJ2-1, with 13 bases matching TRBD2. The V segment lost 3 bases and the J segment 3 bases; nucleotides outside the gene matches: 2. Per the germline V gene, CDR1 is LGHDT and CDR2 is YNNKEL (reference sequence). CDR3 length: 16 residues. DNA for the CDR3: TGTGCCAGCAGCCATGGACTAGCGGGAGTCTACAATGAGCAGTTCTTC. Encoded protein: CASSHGLAGVYNEQFF.

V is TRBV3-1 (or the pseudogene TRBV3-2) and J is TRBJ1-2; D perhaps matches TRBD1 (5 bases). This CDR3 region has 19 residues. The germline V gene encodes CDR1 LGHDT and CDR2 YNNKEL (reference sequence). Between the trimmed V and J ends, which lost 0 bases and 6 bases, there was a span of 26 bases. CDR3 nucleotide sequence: TGTGCCAGCAGCCAAGATCAAAGGGGCGTAAGTGGGTTTATGGATGGCTACACCTTC. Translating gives CASSQDQRGVSGFMDGYTF.

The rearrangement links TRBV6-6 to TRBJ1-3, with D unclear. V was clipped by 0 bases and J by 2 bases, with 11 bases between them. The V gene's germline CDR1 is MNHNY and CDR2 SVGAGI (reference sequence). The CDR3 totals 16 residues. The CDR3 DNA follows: TGTGCCAGCAGTTACTCTGGGATAAACACTGGAAACACCATATATTTT. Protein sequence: CASSYSGINTGNTIYF.